Listed below are T cell receptor beta chains from one sample, sequenced in a study of T cells after yellow fever vaccination. TCRdb re-derived calls from the 5' RACE reads in MiXCR, one entry per CDR3 protein. The sample has over 300,000 distinct CDR3 sequences, around 3.9% seen once; the top ten hold less than 25%. The starting material was PBMCs, obtained on the day of the yellow fever booster vaccination. Receptor source: a man aged 18 to 35 who received the YFV17D yellow fever vaccine. The CDR3 runs from the conserved cysteine through the conserved F or W. A D gene is named only where the DNA matches it firmly. Not every row has a clone size; where given, it reads once, few, many or a size class.

V	J	D	size	DNA	CDR3
TRBV7-9	TRBJ2-3	TRBD1	many	TGTGCCAGCAAAAAAGGGACAGGGGCGACAGATACGCAGTATTTT	CASKKGTGATDTQYF
TRBV15	TRBJ2-1	NA	many	TGTGCCACCAGCGGGGGTGGGTACAATGAGCAGTTCTTC	CATSGGGYNEQFF
TRBV5-1	TRBJ2-5	TRBD2	many	TGCGCCAGCAGCCTCGGGACTAGCGGAGGGGTGGAGACCCAGTACTTC	CASSLGTSGGVETQYF
TRBV6-5	TRBJ2-1	NA	many	TGTGCCAGCAGCCTGGGAGGGGGGGGATACAATGAGCAGTTCTTC	CASSLGGGGYNEQFF
TRBV6-5	TRBJ1-1	NA	NA	TGTGCCTCGGGGGGGCTCGGCACTGAAGCTTTCTTT	CASGGLGTEAFF
TRBV21-1	TRBJ1-2	NA	few	TGTGCCAGCAGCAAAGATAGGACTGGCTACACCTTC	CASSKDRTGYTF
TRBV6-5	TRBJ2-2	NA	NA	TGTGCCAGCAGGATCCCCAACACCGGGGAGCTGTTTTTT	CASRIPNTGELFF
TRBV27	TRBJ1-5	TRBD1	NA	TGTGCCAGCAGGGGACAGGGGGTCGGACAGACCCAGCATTTT	CASRGQGVGQTQHF
TRBV5-1	TRBJ2-3	TRBD2	many	TGCGCCAGCAGCGGTGGGGTAGCGGGGGCCACAGATACGCAGTATTTT	CASSGGVAGATDTQYF
TRBV7-3	TRBJ2-5	TRBD2	many	TGTGCCAGCAGCCGGCAGCGGGGTACACAAGAGACCCAGTACTTC	CASSRQRGTQETQYF
TRBV21-1	TRBJ2-4	NA	many	TGTGCCAGCCGCCCCGGGACAGGACCAAACATTCAGTACTTC	CASRPGTGPNIQYF
TRBV5-1	TRBJ2-1	TRBD1	many	TGCGCCAGCAGCTCTCCGGGACAGGGCTATGAGCAGTTCTTC	CASSSPGQGYEQFF
TRBV20-1	TRBJ2-3	NA	NA	TGCAGTGCCCGACTGGCAACCTCAGATACGCAGTATTTT	CSARLATSDTQYF
TRBV7-2	TRBJ2-5	NA	NA	TGTGCCAGCAGCCCGGAGGGGGGGTACCAAGAGACCCAGTACTTC	CASSPEGGYQETQYF
TRBV6-5	TRBJ2-1	NA	few	TGTGCCAGCAGTACCCTCGGCGGGATCAAAGACAATGAGCAGTTCTTC	CASSTLGGIKDNEQFF
TRBV20-1	TRBJ2-5	TRBD2	few	TGCAGTGCTAGGCGCGGGGGGGCCGGGACCCAGTACTTC	CSARRGGAGTQYF
TRBV6-6	TRBJ2-2	TRBD2	many	TGTGCCTCCGGGGGGGGCATTGTGGCCGGGGAGCTGTTTTTT	CASGGGIVAGELFF
TRBV7-2	TRBJ2-3	NA	NA	TGTGCCAGCAGCCGTCCGGGACTTAGCACAGATACGCAGTATTTT	CASSRPGLSTDTQYF
TRBV20-1	TRBJ1-1	TRBD1	many	TGCAGTGCTCGTTGGGACAGGGTCACTGAAGCTTTCTTT	CSARWDRVTEAFF
TRBV20-1	TRBJ1-2	TRBD1	NA	TGCAGTGGGGGACAGTCTAACTATGGCTACACCTTC	CSGGQSNYGYTF
TRBV5-1	TRBJ2-2	TRBD2	many	TGCGCCAGCAGCCCAAAAGCGGGGCTCACCGGGGAGCTGTTTTTT	CASSPKAGLTGELFF
TRBV20-1	TRBJ1-4	NA	many	TGCAGTGCTGGTAACAGGGATGAAAAACTGTTTTTT	CSAGNRDEKLFF